Each of the 21 T cell receptor beta chains below was sequenced from the same sample in a study of cytomegalovirus exposure and HLA in healthy donors (dated by TCRdb to about 2017). The library came from the immunoSEQ multiplex PCR assay. For the multiplex PCR, a mixture combining 60 forward primers for TCR Vbeta segments and 13 reverse primers for TCR Jbeta segments was used. The table comes from immuneACCESS by way of TCRdb, which keeps in-frame sequences with V and J called. Part of the clones is missing from these tables; in studies checked, under half for an unresolved V gene and the rest for unknown reasons. This sample is represented by 85,000 to 130,000 clones; more than 75% of them were singletons. Of the sample, approximately 3.6% is held by the ten largest clones. Sequenced sample: PBMCs. These receptors originate from a woman in her fifties or sixties in good health and CMV-seropositive.

The chain carries TRBV7-3 and TRBJ2-2, with 8 bases identical to TRBD1. The CDR3 covers 15 residues. With 5 bases clipped from V and 7 bases from J, the junction kept 9 bases outside the gene matches. The germline gives CDR1 SGHTA, CDR2 FQGTGA. The CDR3 coding sequence is TGTGCCAGCAGCCCCCAGACAGGGGCTGACGGGGAGCTGTTTTTT. As protein: CASSPQTGADGELFF.

The rearrangement uses TRBV19 and TRBJ1-2, with 7 bases matching TRBD1. Germline-derived CDR1 and CDR2 are LNHDA and SQIVND (reference sequence). The CDR3 totals 15 residues. V gave up 5 bases and J gave up 4 bases; unmatched junction bases: 10. This CDR3 reads CASSGSGTAFYGYTF. Written as DNA, the CDR3 is TGTGCCAGTAGTGGCTCCGGGACAGCCTTCTATGGCTACACCTTC.

Note on this clone: An end of the junction does not agree with germline; a read error may underlie this. The chain couples TRBV6-5 to TRBJ1-2; D is undetermined. Germline CDR1 MNHEY, CDR2 SVGAGI. The CDR3 is 15 residues long. The CDR3 loop is CAGSFLRSNNYGYTF. CDR3 in DNA: TGTGCCGGCAGTTTTCTGAGGTCGAACAACTATGGCTACACCTTC.

V and J are TRBV2 and TRBJ1-1; D gene uncertain. Germline V gene data show CDR1 as SNHLY and CDR2 as FYNNEI. V shed 6 bases and J shed 0 bases, with 14 bases lying between them. The CDR3 is 15 amino acids. The DNA of the CDR3 is TGTGCCAGCAGCCGAGACGAGGGAGTGAACACTGAAGCTTTCTTT. Residues: CASSRDEGVNTEAFF.

The chain combines TRBV9 with TRBJ2-1; 9 bases are a match to TRBD2. The CDR3 is made up of 14 amino acids. V lost 3 bases to trimming and J lost 7 bases; unmatched junction nucleotides: 5. Germline V gives CDR1 SGDLS, CDR2 YYNGEE. The DNA of the CDR3 is TGTGCCAGCAGCGCCTCAGCGGGAGGAAATGAGCAGTTCTTC. Translated, it gives CASSASAGGNEQFF.

The chain couples TRBV29-1 to TRBJ1-2, with TRBD1 matching over 8 bases. The CDR3 is 13 amino acids. The V gene's germline CDR1 is SQVTM and CDR2 ANQGSEA. V lost 8 bases and J lost 3; bases outside the gene matches: 8. The CDR3 is CSPPDRADYGYTF. In nucleotides, the CDR3 is TGCAGCCCCCCGGACAGGGCGGACTATGGCTACACCTTC.

The chain carries TRBV15 and TRBJ1-2, with D tentatively TRBD1 (5 bases). The V gene lost 1 base and the J gene lost 6 bases, with 21 bases spanning the gap. Per the germline V gene, CDR1 is LNHNV and CDR2 is YYDKDF (reference sequence). The CDR3 runs to 17 residues. In DNA form, the CDR3 reads TGTGCCACCAGCAGAGGACCCCTCGGGGGAATCACCGATGGCTACACCTTC. Translated, it gives CATSRGPLGGITDGYTF.

The rearrangement links TRBV14 to TRBJ2-1, with 8 bases matching TRBD1. Germline CDR1 SGHDN, CDR2 FVKESK. V was clipped by 6 bases and J by 2 bases; unmatched bases: 0. The CDR3 contains 13 residues. The CDR3 sequence: CASRDRAYNEQFF. The DNA of the CDR3 is TGTGCCAGCAGGGACAGGGCCTACAATGAGCAGTTCTTC.

The chain combines TRBV6-1 with TRBJ1-1; tentatively, D is TRBD1 (5 bases). V lost 3 bases and J lost 4, with 15 bases in between. This CDR3 is 15 amino acids long. Germline V gene lookup returns CDR1 MNHNS and CDR2 SASEGT. CDR3 sequence reads: CASSEGSGIITEAFF. The CDR3 bases are TGTGCCAGCAGTGAGGGTTCAGGGATCATCACTGAAGCTTTCTTT.

The chain joins TRBV6-5 to TRBJ2-5; 9 nucleotides match TRBD2. Germline CDR1 and CDR2: MNHEY and SVGAGI. Germline trimming cut 2 bases from V and 4 bases from J; bases unmatched to any gene: 8. The CDR3 is 16 residues long. The CDR3 loop reads CASSYRAAGGRETQYF. CDR3 in DNA: TGTGCCAGCAGTTACAGGGCGGCGGGGGGGCGAGAGACCCAGTACTTC.

In its sample, this clone was seen a few times. This chain connects TRBV2 to TRBJ2-3; D gene uncertain. Germline CDR1 reads SNHLY; CDR2 reads FYNNEI. This CDR3 spans 12 amino acids. Deletions cut 8 bases from V and 6 bases from J, with 12 bases between. The CDR3 DNA reads as TGTGCCAGCTCGGTCGATGCGGATACGCAGTATTTT. This codes for CASSVDADTQYF.

The CDR3 nucleotides read TGTGCCAGCAGTCTAGGGACAGGCCCCTATGGCTACACCTTC. Its translation is CASSLGTGPYGYTF. This chain connects TRBV27 to TRBJ1-2; TRBD1 matches at 8 bases. CDR1 is MNHEY, CDR2 SMNVEV, per germline (reference sequence). The CDR3 sequence is 14 residues long. Germline trimming cut 5 bases from V and 4 bases from J; bases unmatched to any gene: 6.

This chain uses TRBV10-1 with TRBJ2-2; D is uncertain. The V end lost 3 bases, the J end lost 0 bases, and 17 bases lay between the germline ends. The germline V gene encodes CDR1 WNHNN and CDR2 SYGVQD (reference sequence). The length of the CDR3 is 18 residues. CDR3 DNA: TGCGCCAGCAGTGATGTTATTAGTACGTCCTCGAACACCGGGGAGCTGTTTTTT. The encoded protein is CASSDVISTSSNTGELFF.

CDR3 in DNA: TGTGCCACCCGACAGGGGACAGGGAGCAATCAGCCCCAGCATTTT. Translating gives CATRQGTGSNQPQHF. The chain links TRBV10-3 to TRBJ1-5; 9 bases fit TRBD1. Germline lookup yields CDR1 ENHRY and CDR2 SYGVKD. The CDR3 spans 15 residues. The ends lost 10 bases at V and 1 base at J; junction bases unmatched: 8.

The CDR3 nucleotides read TGTGCCAGCAACCCGACGGGAGGAGGGGACACTGAAGCTTTCTTT. Protein: CASNPTGGGDTEAFF. The chain employs TRBV7-8 and TRBJ1-1; D may be TRBD1 (5 bases). CDR1 is SGHVS, CDR2 FQNEAQ, per germline. The CDR3 consists of 15 residues. The ends were cut back, 7 bases at V and 3 bases at J, with 18 bases in the middle.

The rearrangement links TRBV5-1 to TRBJ1-2; the match to TRBD1 covers 9 bases. J lost 4 bases, V lost 1 base, and 11 bases had no gene match. CDR1 is SGHRS and CDR2 is YFSETQ in the germline V gene. The CDR3 is 17 amino acids. CDR3 in DNA: TGCGCCAGCAGCTTGAGGACAGGGGATTCCATTTCCTATGGCTACACCTTC. Encoded protein: CASSLRTGDSISYGYTF. Variable domain in full (rest from reference TRBV5-1 and TRBJ1-2): KAGVTQTPRYLIKTRGQQVTLSCSPISGHRSVSWYQQTPGQGLQFLFEYFSETQRNKGNFPGRFSGRQFSNSRSEMNVSTLELGDSALYLCASSLRTGDSISYGYTFGSGTRLTVV.

This sequence joins TRBV27 and TRBJ1-2; no firm D call. This CDR3 has 14 residues. V lost 4 bases to trimming and J lost 5 bases, with 14 bases between them. From germline, CDR1 is MNHEY and CDR2 SMNVEV (reference sequence). CDR3 sequence reads: CASSSRSFGYGYTF. Written as DNA, the CDR3 is TGTGCCAGCAGTTCCCGCAGTTTCGGGTATGGCTACACCTTC.

This chain uses TRBV30 with TRBJ1-1; tentative D call: TRBD1 (5 bases). CDR3 size: 11 residues. V lost 2 bases and J lost 11, with 12 bases in between. Germline values: CDR1 GTSNPN, CDR2 SVGIG (reference sequence). The CDR3 protein is CAWSSGTSAFF. In nucleotides, the CDR3 is TGTGCCTGGAGTTCCGGGACTAGTGCTTTCTTT. The full variable domain, rest sourced from reference TRBV30 and TRBJ1-1, is SQTIHQWPATLVQPVGSPLSLECTVEGTSNPNLYWYRQAAGRGLQLLFYSVGIGQISSEVPQNLSASRPQDRQFILSSKKLLLSDSGFYLCAWSSGTSAFFGQGTRLTVV.

The chain recombines TRBV4-1 with TRBJ2-1; 8 bases map to TRBD1. The CDR3 extends over 15 amino acids. Germline V CDR1 and CDR2: MGHRA, YSYEKL. J lost 5 bases, V lost 1 base, and 4 bases had no gene match. The DNA for the CDR3 is TGCGCCAGCAGCCAAGCCGGGACAGGTGACAATGAGCAGTTCTTC. Protein: CASSQAGTGDNEQFF.

The rearrangement links TRBV5-5 to TRBJ1-1; possible D gene TRBD1, 5 bases. The CDR3 totals 14 residues. Trimming stripped 1 base from V and 4 bases from J, with 11 bases between. Per germline, CDR1 SGHKS and CDR2 YYEKEE (reference sequence). This CDR3 reads CASSLSAGFTEAFF. In nucleotides, the CDR3 is TGTGCCAGCAGCTTGTCCGCAGGGTTCACTGAAGCTTTCTTT.

The CDR3 bases are TGTGCCAGCAGTTTATCGCCCCCTAGCTACTACGAGCAGTACTTC. Its protein product is CASSLSPPSYYEQYF. The V and J genes are TRBV27 and TRBJ2-7; a weak D match, TRBD2 (5 bases). Trimming left V 0 bases short and J 3 bases short, with 12 bases between. The CDR3 length is 15 residues. Germline V gene data show CDR1 as MNHEY and CDR2 as SMNVEV (reference sequence).